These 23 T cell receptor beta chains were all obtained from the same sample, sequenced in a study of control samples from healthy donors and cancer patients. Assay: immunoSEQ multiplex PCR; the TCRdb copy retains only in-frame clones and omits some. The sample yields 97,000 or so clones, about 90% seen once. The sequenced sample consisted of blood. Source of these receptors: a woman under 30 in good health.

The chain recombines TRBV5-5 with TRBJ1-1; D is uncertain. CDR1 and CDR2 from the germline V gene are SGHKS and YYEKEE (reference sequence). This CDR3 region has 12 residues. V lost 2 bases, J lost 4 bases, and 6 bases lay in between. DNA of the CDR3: TGTGCCAGCAGCTTCACTAGCACTGAAGCTTTCTTT. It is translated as CASSFTSTEAFF.

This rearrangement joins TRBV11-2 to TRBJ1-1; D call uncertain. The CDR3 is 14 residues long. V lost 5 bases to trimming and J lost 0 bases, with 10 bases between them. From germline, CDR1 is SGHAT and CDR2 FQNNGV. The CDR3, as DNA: TGTGCCAGCAGCGACTCGGGGATGAACACTGAAGCTTTCTTT. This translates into CASSDSGMNTEAFF.

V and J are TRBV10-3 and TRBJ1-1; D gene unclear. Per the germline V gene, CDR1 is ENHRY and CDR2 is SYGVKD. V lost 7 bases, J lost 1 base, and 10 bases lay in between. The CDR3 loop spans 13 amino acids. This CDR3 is CAINLQKNTEAFF. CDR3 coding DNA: TGTGCCATCAATCTACAGAAGAACACTGAAGCTTTCTTT.

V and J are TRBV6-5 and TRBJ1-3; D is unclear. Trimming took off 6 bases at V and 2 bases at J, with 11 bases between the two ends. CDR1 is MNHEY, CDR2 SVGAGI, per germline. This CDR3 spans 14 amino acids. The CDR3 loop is CASSLIEAGNTIYF. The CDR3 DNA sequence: TGTGCCAGCAGCCTGATAGAGGCTGGAAACACCATATATTTT.

This CDR3 is CASSLKGSQGYTF. For the CDR3, the DNA is TGTGCCAGCAGTTTAAAGGGATCTCAGGGCTACACCTTC. This chain uses TRBV27 with TRBJ1-2; no firm D call. The CDR3 sequence is 13 residues long. Trimming removed 2 bases from V and 8 bases from J, with 12 bases in between. Germline CDR1 reads MNHEY; CDR2 reads SMNVEV (reference sequence).

CDR3 sequence: CASRRNRGKNYGYTF. In nucleotides, the CDR3 is TGTGCCAGCAGGCGTAACAGGGGCAAAAACTATGGCTACACCTTC. The chain recombines TRBV11-2 with TRBJ1-2, with 7 bases aligning to TRBD1. The germline V gene has CDR1 SGHAT and CDR2 FQNNGV. Germline trimming cut 6 bases from V and 2 bases from J; bases unmatched to any gene: 9. This CDR3 spans 15 amino acids.

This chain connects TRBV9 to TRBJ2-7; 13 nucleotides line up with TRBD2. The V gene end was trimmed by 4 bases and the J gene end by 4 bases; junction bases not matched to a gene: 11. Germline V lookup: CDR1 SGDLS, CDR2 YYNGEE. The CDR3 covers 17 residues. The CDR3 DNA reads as TGTGCCAGCAGCCCCCCAGGACTAGCGGGAGTGGTGTACGAGCAGTACTTC. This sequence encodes CASSPPGLAGVVYEQYF.

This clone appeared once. CDR3 sequence reads: CASGGTENTEAFF. The CDR3 DNA follows: TGTGCCAGCGGGGGGACGGAGAACACTGAAGCTTTCTTT. This chain joins TRBV6-6 and TRBJ1-1; D is possibly TRBD1 (5 bases). Germline values: CDR1 MNHNY, CDR2 SVGAGI (reference sequence). Between the trimmed V and J ends, which lost 8 bases and 1 base, there was a span of 11 bases. CDR3 length equals 13 residues.

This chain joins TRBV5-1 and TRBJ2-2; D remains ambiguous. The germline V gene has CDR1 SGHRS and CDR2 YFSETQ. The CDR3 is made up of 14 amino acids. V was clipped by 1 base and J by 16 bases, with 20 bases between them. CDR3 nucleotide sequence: TGCGCCAGCAGCTTGTCCTCCGGGCCCTCCTACGAGTTTTTT. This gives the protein CASSLSSGPSYEFF.

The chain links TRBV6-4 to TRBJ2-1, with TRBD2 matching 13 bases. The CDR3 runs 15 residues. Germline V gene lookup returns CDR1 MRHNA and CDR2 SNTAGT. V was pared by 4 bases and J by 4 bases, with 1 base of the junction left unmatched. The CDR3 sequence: CASSGTSGSYNEQFF. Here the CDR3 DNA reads TGTGCCAGCAGTGGGACTAGCGGGAGTTACAATGAGCAGTTCTTC.

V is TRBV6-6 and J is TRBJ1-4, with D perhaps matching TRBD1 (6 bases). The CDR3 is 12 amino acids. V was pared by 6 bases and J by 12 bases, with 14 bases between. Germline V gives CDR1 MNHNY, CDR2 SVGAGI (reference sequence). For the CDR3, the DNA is TGTGCCAGCAGCCTCGACAGGTCTGAACTGTTTTTT. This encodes CASSLDRSELFF.

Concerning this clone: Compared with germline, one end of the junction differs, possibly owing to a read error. CDR3 coding DNA: TGTGCCTGCAGTGCTTATCAGTCCACTGAAGCTTTCTTT. It encodes CACSAYQSTEAFF. The chain links TRBV6-4 to TRBJ1-1, with D uncertain. The germline V gene encodes CDR1 MRHNA and CDR2 SNTAGT. The CDR3 has 13 residues.

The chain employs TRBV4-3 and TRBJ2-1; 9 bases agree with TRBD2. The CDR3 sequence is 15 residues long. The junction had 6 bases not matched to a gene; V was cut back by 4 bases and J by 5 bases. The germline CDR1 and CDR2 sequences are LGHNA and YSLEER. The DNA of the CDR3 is TGCGCCAGCAGCCTTAAAGCGGGAGGTAACAATGAGCAGTTCTTC. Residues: CASSLKAGGNNEQFF.

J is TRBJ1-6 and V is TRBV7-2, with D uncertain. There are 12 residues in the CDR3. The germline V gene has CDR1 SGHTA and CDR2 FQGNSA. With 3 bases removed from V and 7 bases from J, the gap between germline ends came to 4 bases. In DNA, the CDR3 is TGTGCCAGCAGCTTTCTAAATTCACCCCTCCACTTT. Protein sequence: CASSFLNSPLHF.

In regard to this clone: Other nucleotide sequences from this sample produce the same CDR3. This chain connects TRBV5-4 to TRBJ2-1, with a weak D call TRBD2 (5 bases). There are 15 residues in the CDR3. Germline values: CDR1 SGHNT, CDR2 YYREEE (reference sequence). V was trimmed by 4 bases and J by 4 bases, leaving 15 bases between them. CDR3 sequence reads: CASSLDGSSYNEQFF. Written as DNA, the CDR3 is TGTGCCAGCAGCCTGGATGGGAGTAGTTACAATGAGCAGTTCTTC.

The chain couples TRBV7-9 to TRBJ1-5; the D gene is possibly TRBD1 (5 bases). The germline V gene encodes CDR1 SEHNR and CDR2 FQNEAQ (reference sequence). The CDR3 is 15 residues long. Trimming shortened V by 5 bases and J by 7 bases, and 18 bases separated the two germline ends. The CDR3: CASSPPGPGHQPQHF. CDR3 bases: TGTGCCAGCAGCCCCCCCGGGCCAGGGCACCAGCCCCAGCATTTT. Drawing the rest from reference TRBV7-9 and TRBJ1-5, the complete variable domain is DTGVSQNPRHKITKRGQNVTFRCDPISEHNRLYWYRQTLGQGPEFLTYFQNEAQLEKSRLLSDRFSAERPKGSFSTLEIQRTEQGDSAMYLCASSPPGPGHQPQHFGDGTRLSIL.

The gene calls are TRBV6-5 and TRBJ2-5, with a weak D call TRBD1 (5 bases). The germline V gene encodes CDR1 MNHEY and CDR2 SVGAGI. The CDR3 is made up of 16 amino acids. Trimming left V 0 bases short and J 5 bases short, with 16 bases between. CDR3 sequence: CASSYSWGQTEETQYF. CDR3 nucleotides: TGTGCCAGCAGTTACTCGTGGGGCCAAACTGAGGAGACCCAGTACTTC.

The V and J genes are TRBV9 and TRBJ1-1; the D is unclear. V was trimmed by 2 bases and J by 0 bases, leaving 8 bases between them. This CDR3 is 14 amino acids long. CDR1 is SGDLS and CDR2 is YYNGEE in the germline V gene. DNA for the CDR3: TGTGCCAGCAGCGTCAACATCTTGAACACTGAAGCTTTCTTT. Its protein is CASSVNILNTEAFF.

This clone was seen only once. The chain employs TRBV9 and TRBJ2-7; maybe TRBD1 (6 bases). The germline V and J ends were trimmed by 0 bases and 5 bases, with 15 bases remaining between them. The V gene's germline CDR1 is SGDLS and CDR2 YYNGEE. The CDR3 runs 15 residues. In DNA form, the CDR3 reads TGTGCCAGCAGCGTAGTAGGGGACACCGCGGACGAGCAGTACTTC. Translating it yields CASSVVGDTADEQYF.

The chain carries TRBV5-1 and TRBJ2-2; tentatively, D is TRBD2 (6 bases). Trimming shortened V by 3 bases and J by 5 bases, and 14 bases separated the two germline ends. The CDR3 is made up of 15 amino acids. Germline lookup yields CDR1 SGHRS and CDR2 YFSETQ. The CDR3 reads CASSSSMGGTGELFF. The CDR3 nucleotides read TGCGCCAGCAGCTCGAGCATGGGGGGAACCGGGGAGCTGTTTTTT.

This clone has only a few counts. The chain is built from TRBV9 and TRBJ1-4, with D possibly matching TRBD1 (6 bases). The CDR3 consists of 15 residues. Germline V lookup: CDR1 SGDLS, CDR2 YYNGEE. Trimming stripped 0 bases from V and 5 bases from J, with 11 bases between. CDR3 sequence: CASSVGTGSNEKLFF. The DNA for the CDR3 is TGTGCCAGCAGCGTAGGAACAGGGTCGAATGAAAAACTGTTTTTT.

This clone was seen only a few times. CDR3 nucleotide sequence: TGTGCCAGCAGCGACGGTGTTCGGGATACGCAGTATTTT. It specifies CASSDGVRDTQYF. The V call is TRBV14, the J call TRBJ2-3; D remains ambiguous. V gave up 5 bases and J gave up 6 bases, with 12 bases separating them. Germline V gene sequence: CDR1 SGHDN, CDR2 FVKESK. This CDR3 contains 13 residues.

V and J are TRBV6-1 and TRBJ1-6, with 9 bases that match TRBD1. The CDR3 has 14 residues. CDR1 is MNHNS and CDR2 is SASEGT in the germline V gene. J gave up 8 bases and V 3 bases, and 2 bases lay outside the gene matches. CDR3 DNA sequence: TGTGCCAGCAGTGACGGGACAGGGTATTCACCCCTCCACTTT. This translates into CASSDGTGYSPLHF.